Sequencing of this T cell receptor beta chain was carried out in a study of human T cells and chemical hapten exposure. A few counts support this clonotype. Time point specified: pre-sensitization, week 0. Treatment noted: therapeutic diphenylcyclopropenone sensitization with weekly scalp DPC. Every donor had alopecia and was 18 to 70 years old; all were suitable for DPC. The length of the CDR3 is 14 residues. Germline V gene sequence: CDR1 KGHSH, CDR2 LQKENI. V was trimmed by 4 bases and J by 5 bases, leaving 14 bases between them. Each CDR3 protein is one row after TCRdb ran MiXCR on the RACE reads. The data hold around 350,000 distinct CDR3 sequences, with about 5.4% observed a single time.

The receptor's source is a woman in her late teens or twenties with alopecia areata. Some clones in this sample may be carry-over from other donors' samples. The J gene is TRBJ1-1, the V gene TRBV18; the D gene is possibly TRBD1 (6 bases). The material was whole blood, obtained in connection with sensitization to the hapten diphenylcyclopropenone (DPC). The CDR3 DNA is TGTGCCAGCTCACGCCAGGGGCGCGAGACTGAAGCTTTCTTT. Amino acids: CASSRQGRETEAFF. The full variable domain, its missing parts supplied by reference TRBV18 and TRBJ1-1, is NAGVMQNPRHLVRRRGQEARLRCSPMKGHSHVYWYRQLPEEGLKFMVYLQKENIIDESGMPKERFSAEFPKEGPSILRIQQVVRGDSAAYFCASSRQGRETEAFFGQGTRLTVV.